The clone carrying this T cell receptor (beta chain) was detected once. This record comes from a study of blood T cell repertoires in COVID-19. This CDR3 comprises 16 residues. With V trimmed by 6 bases and J by 8 bases, 13 bases remained unmatched. Germline V gene data show CDR1 as MDHEN and CDR2 as SYDVKM. Measured with immunoSEQ multiplex PCR; TCRdb has only the in-frame clones, and not every one. The sample consists of approximately 280,000 clones, roughly 85% of them appearing once. Sequencing was performed on PBMCs or T cells enriched from blood (not recorded which). This rearrangement joins TRBV28 to TRBJ2-1; the match to TRBD2 covers 10 bases. The TCR originated in a woman aged 40 to 55 who had recovered from COVID-19. The CDR3 reads CASRKAGTSVYHEQFF. CDR3 coding DNA: TGTGCCAGCAGAAAGGCCGGGACTAGCGTTTACCATGAGCAGTTCTTC. The full variable domain, its missing parts supplied by reference TRBV28 and TRBJ2-1, is DVKVTQSSRYLVKRTGEKVFLECVQDMDHENMFWYRQDPGLGLRLIYFSYDVKMKEKGDIPEGYSVSREKKERFSLILESASTNQTSMYLCASRKAGTSVYHEQFFGPGTRLTVL.